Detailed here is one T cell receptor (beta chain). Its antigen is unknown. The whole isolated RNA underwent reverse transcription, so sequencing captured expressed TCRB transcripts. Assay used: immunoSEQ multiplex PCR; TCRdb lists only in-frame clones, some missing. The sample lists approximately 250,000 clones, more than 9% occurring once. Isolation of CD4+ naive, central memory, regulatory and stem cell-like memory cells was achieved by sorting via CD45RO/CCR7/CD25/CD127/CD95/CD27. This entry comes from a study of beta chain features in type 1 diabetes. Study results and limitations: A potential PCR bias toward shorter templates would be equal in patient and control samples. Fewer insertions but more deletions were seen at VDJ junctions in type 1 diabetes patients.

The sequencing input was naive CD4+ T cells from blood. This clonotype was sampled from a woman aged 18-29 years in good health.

This chain's CDR3 is CAWSVGRGGTDTQYF. CDR3 bases: TGTGCCTGGAGTGTAGGCAGGGGAGGGACAGATACGCAGTATTTT. The J gene is TRBJ2-3, the V gene TRBV30; D perhaps matches TRBD2 (7 bases). CDR1 GTSNPN and CDR2 SVGIG come from the germline V gene (reference sequence). The CDR3 runs 15 residues. The V end lost 0 bases, the J end lost 3 bases, and 13 bases lay between the germline ends.